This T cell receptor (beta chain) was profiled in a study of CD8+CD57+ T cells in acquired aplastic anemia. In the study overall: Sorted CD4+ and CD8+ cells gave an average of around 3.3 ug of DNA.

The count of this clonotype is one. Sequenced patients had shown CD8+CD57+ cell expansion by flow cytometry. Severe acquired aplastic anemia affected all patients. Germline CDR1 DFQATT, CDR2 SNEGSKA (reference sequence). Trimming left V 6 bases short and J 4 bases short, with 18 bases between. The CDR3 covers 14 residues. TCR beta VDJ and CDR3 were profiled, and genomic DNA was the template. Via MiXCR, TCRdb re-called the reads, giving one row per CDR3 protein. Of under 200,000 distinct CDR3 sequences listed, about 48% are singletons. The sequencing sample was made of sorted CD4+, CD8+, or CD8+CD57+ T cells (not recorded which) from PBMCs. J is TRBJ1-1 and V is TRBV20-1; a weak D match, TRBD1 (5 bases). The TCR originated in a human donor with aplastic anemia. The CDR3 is CSAPHVGGVTEAFF. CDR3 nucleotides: TGCAGTGCCCCCCACGTGGGAGGGGTCACTGAAGCTTTCTTT.